This T cell receptor beta chain stems from a study of T-cell memory formation after mild COVID-19. Study information: Clustering of TCRs was largely donor specific. Broader study findings: Contracting clones from day 15 to 85 showed balanced CD4/CD8; later expanders favored CD4+. SARS-CoV-2 specificity of second-wave clones peaking day 37 was unconfirmed.

5'RACE, which relied on constant-segment primers, yielded TCR alpha and TCR beta cDNA libraries carrying sample barcodes and UMIs. From the 5' RACE reads, TCRdb called clonotypes with MiXCR, one entry per CDR3 protein. Of 400,000 to 500,000 distinct CDR3 sequences listed, about 20% are singletons. The CDR3 sequence is 15 residues long. CDR1 SGHDT and CDR2 YYEEEE come from the germline V gene. V gave up 0 bases and J gave up 2 bases, with 6 bases separating them. This clonotype was seen a handful of times. Its matching antigen is unknown. This chain links TRBV5-6 with TRBJ2-6; D not resolved. The clonotype was recovered from a man aged 18 to 29 who had mild COVID-19 (a few samples of this study predate the infection). Cell type and time point are not known. The sequencing sample was made of PBMCs or a T cell subset sorted from them (not recorded which). CDR3 coding DNA: TGTGCCAGCAGCTTGGAGCTAACTGGGGCCAACGTCCTGACTTTC. Translation: CASSLELTGANVLTF.